Described below is a single T cell receptor beta chain sequence and its context. Profiling of TCR beta VDJ combinations and CDR3 sequences used genomic DNA as template. TCRdb used MiXCR to reprocess the reads, holding one entry per CDR3 protein. The table includes about 190,000 distinct CDR3 sequences, around half detected once. The sample is drawn from a study of CD8+CD57+ T cells in acquired aplastic anemia. Study at large: The mean DNA yield obtained from sorted CD4+ and CD8+ cells came to approximately 3 ug. Among healthy donors, CD4+ cells averaged about 9.9 million reads.

The CDR3 has 16 amino acids. The germline V gene has CDR1 SGHVS and CDR2 FQNEAQ. V lost 2 bases to trimming and J lost 5 bases, with 16 bases between them. The origin of this receptor is a human donor in good health, serving as a control. The J gene is TRBJ1-5, the V gene TRBV7-8; the D is unclear. Sequenced input: sorted CD4+, CD8+, or CD8+CD57+ T cells (not recorded which) from PBMCs. The CDR3 DNA reads TGTGCCAGCAGCTTAAATGCCCCTGACTACGATCAGCCCCAGCATTTT. Translation: CASSLNAPDYDQPQHF.